Sequencing of this T cell receptor beta chain was carried out in a study of beta chain features in type 1 diabetes. In the study overall: Healthy donors resembled patients in age, gender and cell yields.

Study-level points and caveats: The study found moderately but significantly shorter TCRB CDR3s in all four CD4+ subsets of Type 1 diabetes patients.

A single heparinised blood sample, averaging about 120 mL, was obtained per donor. Sorting based on CD45RO/CCR7/CD25/CD127/CD95/CD27 separated CD4+ naive, central memory, regulatory and stem cell-like memory cells. The investigators reverse transcribed all of the isolated RNA, so they sequenced expressed TCRB transcripts. Mean read depth for naive, central memory and regulatory T cell samples was several million reads. This table comes from immunoSEQ multiplex PCR, and its TCRdb copy is limited to in-frame clones, with some not included. The sample yields around 280,000 clones, over 14% seen once. Remarks on this clone: Its specificity is unknown.

The CDR3 length is 12 residues. Between the trimmed V and J ends, which lost 3 bases and 7 bases, there was a span of 12 bases. Germline CDR1 and CDR2: GTSNPN and SVGIG (reference sequence). This chain joins TRBV30 and TRBJ2-5, with a possible D match to TRBD2 (5 bases). What was sequenced was naive CD4+ T cells from blood. This TCR was recovered from a man in his late teens or twenties with type 1 diabetes. The CDR3, as DNA: TGTGCCTGGAGGGCCGGGGAAACGACCCAGTACTTC. Translation gives CAWRAGETTQYF.